One T cell receptor (beta chain) is described in this entry. It has no known antigen specificity. Per-base qualities were not stored, and no clone one base away is much larger. These data belong to a study of CD8+ T cells in alopecia areata (dated by TCRdb to 2016 to 2019). About the full investigation: In both human patients and the C3H/HeJ mouse model, the study applied high-throughput TCRbeta sequencing to look at T cell clonal expansion in alopecia areata. The RNA source kit depended on sample type: the PAXgene miRNA kit for fixed scalp, the miRNeasy kit for PBMCs, and the RNeasy kit for mouse skin. Clonality in the scalp was compared among normal scalp (n=4), patchy alopecia areata scalp (n=8), and alopecia totalis/universalis scalp (n=8). immunoSEQ multiplex PCR using 35 Vbeta forward primers and 13 Jbeta reverse primers was used to amplify TCRbeta CDR3 regions. Scalp tissue and sorted CD4+ and CD8+ peripheral blood T cells from patchy and totalis/universalis alopecia areata patients and from healthy controls were covered by human TCRbeta sequencing. What the work shows at the level of the full study, not this receptor alone: Unlike mouse skin, where gammadelta T cells dominate, normal human skin contains resident alphabeta T cells that get sequenced too, which complicates analysis of the scalp TCR repertoire. Shared TCR sequences between patients were less evident than in mice, which may be partly attributable to HLA diversity in the patient population. Compared with normal scalp, lesional scalp had higher clonality and more expanded CD8+ clones, particularly in alopecia totalis/universalis, a pattern that suggests antigenic drive.

PBMCs were separated by density centrifugation and stained for CD3, CD4 and CD8, after which CD4+ and CD8+ T cells were sorted on a FACSAria. Unaffected controls provided scalp biopsies and blood samples. Counted from cysteine to phenylalanine, this CDR3 has 17 amino acids. The only DNA kept is the CDR3, 51 bases in frame from the first base. CDR1 and CDR2 were assigned from the germline V gene as MDHEN and SYDVKM. V and J are truncated by 2 bases and 2 bases respectively, leaving an intervening sequence of 18 bases. To prepare the library, the immunoSEQ multiplex PCR assay was applied. RNA was extracted from all samples and reverse transcribed into cDNA as template for TCR sequencing. First-strand cDNA was synthesized with SuperScript III using a 2:1 mix of oligo-dT and random hexamers. A synthetic immune receptor repertoire was used to assess amplification bias, and residual bias was removed computationally. Regarding the original processing steps: Raw reads were preprocessed to remove errors, and CDR3 was defined by IMGT conventions from the conserved cysteine to phenylalanine. Clonality was computed by normalizing Shannon entropy by log2 of the number of productive unique TCRs and subtracting the result from 1. CD4 or CD8 identity of scalp clones was inferred by cross-referencing scalp TCRbeta sequences with sorted blood CD4 and CD8 repertoires. Held by TCRdb, this immuneACCESS table contains in-frame sequences only and omits some clones. Under half of the omission traces to an unresolved V gene where checked; the cause of the rest is unknown. V and J calls and clone size are given by that table; D and trimming were obtained from the DNA. Across this sample there are about 110,000 clones, with approximately 60% seen only once. Jointly, the top ten make up 20% to 25% of the sample.

This sequence uses TRBV28 and TRBJ1-1, with TRBD1 as a weak D call on 6 bases. This clonotype was sampled from a human donor in good health. The sequenced material came from CD8+ T cells sorted from blood. This receptor has the CDR3 CASSLVQQGNLNTEAFF. The nucleotides read TGTGCCAGCAGTTTAGTTCAACAGGGAAATCTTAACACTGAAGCTTTCTTT.